This is a list of T cell receptor beta chains from one sample in a study of T cell responses to AZD1222 COVID-19 vaccine. Sequenced by immunoSEQ multiplex PCR; TCRdb stores in-frame clones only, minus some. The profile shows around 120,000 clones, 92% of them singletons. The sequenced sample was peripheral blood, obtained 28 days after the second AZD1222 dose. Receptors were obtained from an adult who received the AZD1222 COVID-19 vaccine. Both conserved end residues are part of each CDR3. The D gene is left open where the match is weak. Expanded clones get a size class; other rows say once, few or many, or leave the size out.

d_gene	abundance	v_gene	j_gene	CDR3nt	CDR3aa
.	once	TRBV5-5	TRBJ2-7	TGTGCCAGCAGCTTGGTCTTAGCGTACGAGCAGTACTTC	CASSLVLAYEQYF
TRBD2	.	TRBV5-5	TRBJ2-2	TGTGCCAGCAGCATGGTAGGACTAGCGGGAAGCACCGGGGAGCTGTTTTTT	CASSMVGLAGSTGELFF
TRBD2	.	TRBV11-3	TRBJ2-2	TGTGCCAGCAGCTTTAGCGGGAGTTCGGCCGGGGAGCTGTTTTTT	CASSFSGSSAGELFF
TRBD1	.	TRBV6-5	TRBJ2-7	TGTGCCAGCAGTTACCTACAGGGGGGCGTAGGGCAGTACTTC	CASSYLQGGVGQYF
.	.	TRBV12-3/TRBV12-4	TRBJ1-4	TGTGCCAGTTCCGTAGTAGGGGAAAAACTGTTTTTT	CASSVVGEKLFF
.	.	TRBV30	TRBJ1-1	TGTGCCTGGAGTGCCAACTTTCAGGGAACTGAAGCTTTCTTT	CAWSANFQGTEAFF
TRBD2	.	TRBV10-2	TRBJ2-3	TGCGCCAGCAGTGCACTAGCGGCGAGGTCGGCTACGCAGTATTTT	CASSALAARSATQYF
.	.	TRBV5-1	TRBJ2-7	TGCGCCAGCAGCCCACGGACTTGGGGCAGCTCCTACGAGCAGTACTTC	CASSPRTWGSSYEQYF
.	.	TRBV7-6	TRBJ2-2	TGTGCCAGCAGCTCGGCACGGGACCACACCGGGGAGCTGTTTTTT	CASSSARDHTGELFF
.	.	TRBV19	TRBJ1-1	TGTGCCAGTCGACTGAACGGGGGGAACACTGAAGCTTTCTTT	CASRLNGGNTEAFF
.	once	TRBV30	TRBJ1-6	TGTGCCTGGAGTGCGTTAGGAGGTATCGATTCACCCCTCCACTTT	CAWSALGGIDSPLHF
TRBD1	once	TRBV15	TRBJ1-1	TGTGCCACCAGCAGAGTACAGGGGGAAGGAAACACTGAAGCTTTCTTT	CATSRVQGEGNTEAFF
.	.	TRBV18	TRBJ2-3	TGTGCCAGCTCACCGGACCCTTCCGGAACGCAGTATTTT	CASSPDPSGTQYF
.	.	TRBV28	TRBJ1-3	TGTGCCAGCAGTCCCGGAGGGACTACCTCTGGAAACACCATATATTTT	CASSPGGTTSGNTIYF
.	.	TRBV2	TRBJ1-1	TGTGCCAGCAGTGACCGAAACACTGAAGCTTTCTTT	CASSDRNTEAFF
TRBD1	.	TRBV29-1	TRBJ2-5	TGCAGCGTGGCCAGGGGGCGGCAGACCCAGTACTTC	CSVARGRQTQYF
.	.	TRBV15	TRBJ1-1	TGTGCCACCAGCAGAGATTTGGCCAGCCGCAACACTGAAGCTTTCTTT	CATSRDLASRNTEAFF
TRBD1	.	TRBV10-3	TRBJ1-1	TGTGCCATCAGTGTCGGACAGGGAGAGAACACTGAAGCTTTCTTT	CAISVGQGENTEAFF
.	.	TRBV27	TRBJ1-5	TGTGCCAGCAGTAGGCCTCGGGACGACTCATATAGCAATCAGCCCCAGCATTTT	CASSRPRDDSYSNQPQHF
.	.	TRBV7-9	TRBJ2-1	TGTGCCAGCAGCCTCATGAGGGATGAGCAGTTCTTC	CASSLMRDEQFF
TRBD2	.	TRBV19	TRBJ2-7	TGTGCCAGTAACGGGGGGGGCTACGAGCAGTACTTC	CASNGGGYEQYF
.	.	TRBV5-1	TRBJ1-1	TGCGCCAGCAGCTTGGCCCCCGGGGCGGGGGGCACTGAAGCTTTCTTT	CASSLAPGAGGTEAFF
.	.	TRBV28	TRBJ1-2	TGTGCCAGCAGCTCCAACGTCCAGGTGGGAAGCTACACCTTC	CASSSNVQVGSYTF
TRBD2	.	TRBV5-1	TRBJ2-5	TGCGCCAGCAGCTCGCCCCAGACTAGCGGGGAGACCCAGTACTTC	CASSSPQTSGETQYF
TRBD1	.	TRBV6-5	TRBJ1-5	TGTGCCAGCAGTCCAGGGGGCCGGGAAAAGCCCCAGCATTTT	CASSPGGREKPQHF
TRBD2	once	TRBV9	TRBJ2-1	TGTGCCAGCAGCTTAATAGCGGGAGTTGGGTATGAGCAGTTCTTC	CASSLIAGVGYEQFF
.	.	TRBV29-1	TRBJ1-5	TGCAGCGTTTTAGGCCAGGCCAATCAGCCCCAGCATTTT	CSVLGQANQPQHF